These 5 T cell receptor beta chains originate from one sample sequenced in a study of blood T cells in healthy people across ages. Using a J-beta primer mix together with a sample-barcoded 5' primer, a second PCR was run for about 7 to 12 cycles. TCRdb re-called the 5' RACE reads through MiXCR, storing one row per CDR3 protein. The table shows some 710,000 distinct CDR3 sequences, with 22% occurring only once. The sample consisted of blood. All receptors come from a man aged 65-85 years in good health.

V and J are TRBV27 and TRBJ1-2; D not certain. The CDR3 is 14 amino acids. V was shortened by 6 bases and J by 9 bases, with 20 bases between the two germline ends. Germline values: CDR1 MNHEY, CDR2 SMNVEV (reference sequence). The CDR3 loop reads CASSPRGLAYRYTF. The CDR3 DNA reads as TGTGCCAGCAGCCCGAGAGGGTTGGCTTACCGCTACACCTTC.

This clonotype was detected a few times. The CDR3 loop reads CASRPKQGSIGEQFF. The CDR3 DNA follows: TGTGCCAGCAGGCCAAAACAGGGGTCTATCGGTGAGCAGTTCTTC. The chain combines TRBV6-5 with TRBJ2-1, with 7 positions matching TRBD1. V dropped 6 bases and J dropped 9; count of bases not matched to a gene: 14. CDR1 and CDR2 from the germline V gene are MNHEY and SVGAGI. This CDR3 contains 15 residues.

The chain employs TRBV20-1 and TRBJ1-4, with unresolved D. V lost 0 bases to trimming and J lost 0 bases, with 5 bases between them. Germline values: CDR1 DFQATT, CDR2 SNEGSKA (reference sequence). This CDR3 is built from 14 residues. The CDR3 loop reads CSARDRATNEKLFF. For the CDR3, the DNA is TGCAGTGCTAGAGACAGAGCAACTAATGAAAAACTGTTTTTT.

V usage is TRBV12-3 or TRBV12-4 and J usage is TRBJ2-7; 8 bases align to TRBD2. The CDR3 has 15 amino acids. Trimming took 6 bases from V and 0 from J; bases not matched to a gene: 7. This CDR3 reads CASRYSGALSYEQYF. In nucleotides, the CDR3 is TGTGCCAGCAGGTATAGCGGGGCCCTCTCCTACGAGCAGTACTTC.

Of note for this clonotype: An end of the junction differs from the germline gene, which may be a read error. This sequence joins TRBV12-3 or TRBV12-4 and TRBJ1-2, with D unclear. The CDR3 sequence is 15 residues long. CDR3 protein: CASLQRRESNYGYPF. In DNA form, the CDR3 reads TGTGCCAGCCTCCAAAGAAGGGAGTCTAACTATGGCTACCCCTTC.